This T cell receptor beta chain was found in a study of T cell responses to AZD1222 COVID-19 vaccine. About this clone: Its specificity is not known.

Sequencing was performed with immunoSEQ multiplex PCR; in TCRdb, only in-frame clones are kept and a portion is missing. Here the sample spans under 95,000 clones, roughly 89% being singletons. Broader study findings: Nearly half of spike-specific TCRs reportedly go after variant regions that carry no mutations. White British people made up most donors, females outnumbered males, and clonal diversity was possibly underestimated.

This clonotype was obtained from an adult in good health. The input for sequencing was peripheral blood, taken on day 0 of AZD1222 vaccination.

The CDR3 DNA follows: TGTGCCAGCAGTTACTCCCCCCCCATCGGCAGGCAGTATTTT. Protein sequence: CASSYSPPIGRQYF. The chain combines TRBV6-2 or TRBV6-3 with TRBJ2-3; D gene ambiguous. The CDR3 sequence is 14 residues long. Between the trimmed V and J ends, which lost 0 bases and 11 bases, there was a span of 15 bases. CDR1 is MNHEY and CDR2 is SVGEGT in the germline V gene.